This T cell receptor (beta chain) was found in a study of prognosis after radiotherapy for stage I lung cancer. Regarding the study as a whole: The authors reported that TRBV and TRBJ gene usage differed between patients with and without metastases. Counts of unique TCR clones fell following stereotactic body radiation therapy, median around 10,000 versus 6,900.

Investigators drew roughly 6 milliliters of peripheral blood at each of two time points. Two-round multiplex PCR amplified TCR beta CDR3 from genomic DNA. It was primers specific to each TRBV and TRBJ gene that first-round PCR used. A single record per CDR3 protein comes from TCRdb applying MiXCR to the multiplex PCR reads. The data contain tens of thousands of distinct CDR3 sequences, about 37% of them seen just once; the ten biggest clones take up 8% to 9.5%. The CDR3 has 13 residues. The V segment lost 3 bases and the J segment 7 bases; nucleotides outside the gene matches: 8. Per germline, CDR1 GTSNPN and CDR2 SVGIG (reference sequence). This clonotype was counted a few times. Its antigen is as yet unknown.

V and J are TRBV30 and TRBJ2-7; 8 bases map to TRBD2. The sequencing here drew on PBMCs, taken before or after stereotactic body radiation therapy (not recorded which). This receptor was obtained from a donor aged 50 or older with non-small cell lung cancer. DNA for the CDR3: TGTGCCTGGAGGATGCGGGGGGCGGGGGAGCAGTACTTC. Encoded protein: CAWRMRGAGEQYF.